This T cell receptor (beta chain) appears in the sequencing data of a study of blood T cell repertoires in COVID-19. Per the original data handling: Amplification from reference gene primers served as the basis for estimated nucleated cell counts. TCRdb's table, derived via immunoSEQ multiplex PCR, lists solely in-frame clones and lacks some. The DNA gave D and trimming, while V, J and clone size come from that table. The table shows over 150,000 clones, with roughly 84% occurring only once. The sequenced material came from peripheral blood. The receptor's source is a woman of 80 years or more with active or convalescent COVID-19.

Here the CDR3 reads CASSLAGVTSTDTQYF. The CDR3 DNA is TGTGCCAGCAGTCTAGCGGGGGTGACTAGCACAGATACGCAGTATTTT. The chain couples TRBV5-4 to TRBJ2-3; 10 bases line up with TRBD2. This CDR3 comprises 16 residues. Germline CDR1 reads SGHNT; CDR2 reads YYREEE (reference sequence). V lost 5 bases and J lost 0; bases outside the gene matches: 6.